Listed here are 20 T cell receptor beta chains from one sample, sequenced in a study of blood T cell repertoires in COVID-19. Sequencing was performed with immunoSEQ multiplex PCR; in TCRdb, only in-frame clones are kept and a portion is missing. The data show 100,000 to 150,000 clones, roughly 83% seen once. Material for sequencing was peripheral blood. The receptors here all came from a man aged 40-50 years with active or convalescent COVID-19.

The chain links TRBV30 to TRBJ1-1, with D possibly matching TRBD1 (6 bases). Looked up from germline, CDR1 is GTSNPN and CDR2 is SVGIG (reference sequence). The CDR3 is made up of 14 amino acids. V lost 2 bases and J lost 4, with 14 bases in between. CDR3 residues: CAWSTPLGATEAFF. CDR3 DNA sequence: TGTGCCTGGAGTACCCCACTGGGGGCCACTGAAGCTTTCTTT. Complete variable domain (other parts from reference TRBV30 and TRBJ1-1): SQTIHQWPATLVQPVGSPLSLECTVEGTSNPNLYWYRQAAGRGLQLLFYSVGIGQISSEVPQNLSASRPQDRQFILSSKKLLLSDSGFYLCAWSTPLGATEAFFGQGTRLTVV.

The gene calls are TRBV3-1 (or the pseudogene TRBV3-2) and TRBJ2-7; 7 bases are shared with TRBD1. Unmatched junction bases numbered 8, after V lost 1 base and J lost 2 bases. This CDR3 region has 16 residues. Germline CDR1 is LGHDT and CDR2 is YNNKEL (reference sequence). Here the CDR3 reads CASSQVNRGVPYEQYF. The CDR3 DNA follows: TGTGCCAGCAGCCAAGTTAACAGGGGTGTCCCCTACGAGCAGTACTTC.

The CDR3 DNA reads TGCAGCGTCGGAACCGGGACAGGGGGCATTGAAGCTTTCTTT. Residues: CSVGTGTGGIEAFF. The chain couples TRBV29-1 to TRBJ1-1; 12 nucleotides match TRBD1. V lost 6 bases and J lost 7; bases outside the gene matches: 9. Germline loops: CDR1 SQVTM, CDR2 ANQGSEA. This CDR3 contains 14 residues. Full variable domain (missing parts from reference TRBV29-1 and TRBJ1-1): SAVISQKPSRDICQRGTSLTIQCQVDSQVTMMFWYRQQPGQSLTLIATANQGSEATYESGFVIDKFPISRPNLTFSTLTVSNMSPEDSSIYLCSVGTGTGGIEAFFGQGTRLTVV.

The J gene is TRBJ2-1, the V gene TRBV5-1; 8 bases line up with TRBD1. The ends lost 1 base at V and 6 bases at J; junction bases unmatched: 6. Germline assignment: CDR1 SGHRS and CDR2 YFSETQ. The CDR3 totals 15 residues. The CDR3 here is CASSLMAQGANEQFF. The CDR3, as DNA: TGCGCCAGCAGCTTGATGGCCCAGGGGGCCAATGAGCAGTTCTTC.

The V call is TRBV15, the J call TRBJ2-4, with 7 positions matching TRBD1. Germline values: CDR1 LNHNV, CDR2 YYDKDF (reference sequence). This CDR3 has 13 residues. V was clipped by 5 bases and J by 9 bases; unmatched bases: 7. DNA of the CDR3: TGTGCCACCAGCCCGTGGTCAGGGGGCATTCAGTACTTC. Translating gives CATSPWSGGIQYF.

There are many counts of this clone. The CDR3 reads CASSLEGTVNYGYTF. CDR3 sequence (DNA): TGCGCCAGCAGCTTGGAAGGGACAGTTAACTATGGCTACACCTTC. This chain connects TRBV5-1 to TRBJ1-2; TRBD1 aligns across 7 bases. V trimming: 0 bases; J trimming: 1 base; junction bases outside the gene matches: 3. The CDR3 covers 15 residues. Germline CDR1 and CDR2: SGHRS and YFSETQ.

This clone appeared a single time. This chain uses TRBV2 with TRBJ2-1, with 8 nucleotides matching TRBD2. This CDR3 spans 16 amino acids. The germline V gene encodes CDR1 SNHLY and CDR2 FYNNEI. The V gene end was trimmed by 8 bases and the J gene end by 7 bases; junction bases not matched to a gene: 16. The CDR3 loop is CASLPDRLALGNEQFF. CDR3 in DNA: TGTGCCAGCCTCCCGGACAGACTAGCGTTGGGGAATGAGCAGTTCTTC.

This clone was counted between two and nine times. The chain recombines TRBV6-5 with TRBJ1-4, with D uncertain. From germline, CDR1 is MNHEY and CDR2 SVGAGI. Trimming removed 4 bases at V and 0 bases at J, with 6 bases between. This CDR3 region has 14 residues. The CDR3: CASSFFATNEKLFF. In nucleotides, the CDR3 is TGTGCCAGCAGTTTTTTCGCAACTAATGAAAAACTGTTTTTT.

The chain links TRBV5-4 to TRBJ1-2; 7 bases align to TRBD1. With V trimmed by 9 bases and J by 7 bases, 12 bases remained unmatched. This CDR3 is 13 amino acids long. Germline loops: CDR1 SGHNT, CDR2 YYREEE (reference sequence). The DNA for the CDR3 is TGTGCCATGTTACCGGAGACAGGGTTTGGCTACACCTTC. Translated: CAMLPETGFGYTF.

The J gene is TRBJ2-1, the V gene TRBV10-3, with 8 bases aligning to TRBD2. V trimming: 6 bases; J trimming: 1 base; junction bases outside the gene matches: 2. The CDR3 is 14 residues long. The germline V gene encodes CDR1 ENHRY and CDR2 SYGVKD. This CDR3 reads CAISREGSYNEQFF. The CDR3 DNA is TGTGCCATCAGCCGGGAGGGTTCCTACAATGAGCAGTTCTTC.

The V call is TRBV4-3, the J call TRBJ1-1; maybe TRBD1 (5 bases). Trimming removed 0 bases from V and 2 bases from J, with 10 bases in between. The CDR3 length is 15 residues. Germline V gives CDR1 LGHNA, CDR2 YSLEER. In DNA, the CDR3 is TGCGCCAGCAGCCAAGATCCCCAGGGAAACACTGAAGCTTTCTTT. Amino acids: CASSQDPQGNTEAFF.

The chain carries TRBV6-2 or TRBV6-3 and TRBJ2-2, with TRBD1 matching over 7 bases. From germline, CDR1 is MNHEY and CDR2 SVGEGT. The CDR3 contains 15 residues. The trim removed 6 bases at V and 6 bases at J, leaving 10 bases unmatched. The CDR3 reads CASRPNRGSAGELFF. CDR3 in DNA: TGTGCCAGCAGACCTAACAGGGGTTCAGCCGGGGAGCTGTTTTTT.

This chain connects TRBV5-5 to TRBJ2-2; the D gene is possibly TRBD1 (5 bases). V lost 1 base, J lost 7 bases, and 14 bases lay in between. Germline loops: CDR1 SGHKS, CDR2 YYEKEE (reference sequence). The CDR3 has 15 residues. The CDR3 region is CASSLNWGAGGELFF. CDR3 nucleotides: TGTGCCAGCAGCTTGAACTGGGGCGCAGGCGGGGAGCTGTTTTTT.

The chain employs TRBV5-4 and TRBJ2-7, with D possibly matching TRBD1 (5 bases). The V end lost 0 bases, the J end lost 5 bases, and 12 bases lay between the germline ends. The CDR3 totals 14 residues. Germline CDR1 SGHNT, CDR2 YYREEE (reference sequence). CDR3 coding DNA: TGTGCCAGCAGCTTGGTGTGGGGCAGCCACGAGCAGTACTTC. As protein: CASSLVWGSHEQYF.

The gene calls are TRBV30 and TRBJ1-6; D ambiguous. This CDR3 region has 12 residues. Germline assignment: CDR1 GTSNPN and CDR2 SVGIG (reference sequence). The V end lost 4 bases, the J end lost 10 bases, and 11 bases lay between the germline ends. CDR3 in amino acids: CAWTERSSPLHF. The CDR3 DNA sequence: TGTGCCTGGACCGAGCGGAGCTCACCCCTCCACTTT.

The chain employs TRBV3-1 (or the pseudogene TRBV3-2) and TRBJ2-1; D unclear. Germline loops: CDR1 LGHDT, CDR2 YNNKEL (reference sequence). This CDR3 region has 13 residues. V lost 4 bases and J lost 7, with 11 bases in between. In nucleotides, the CDR3 is TGTGCCAGCAGCCCATTCGTCGGGAATGAGCAGTTCTTC. Translation: CASSPFVGNEQFF.

The rearrangement joins TRBV19 to TRBJ1-6; 9 bases align to TRBD1. CDR3 length: 14 residues. CDR1 is LNHDA, CDR2 SQIVND, per germline (reference sequence). Trimming at V came to 6 bases and at J to 10 bases, leaving 7 bases not matched to a gene. This chain's CDR3 is CASSGTGSVSPLHF. In nucleotides, the CDR3 is TGTGCCAGTAGCGGGACAGGGTCGGTGTCACCCCTCCACTTT.

The rearrangement uses TRBV6-6 and TRBJ2-5; 10 bases align to TRBD2. The CDR3 consists of 15 residues. The germline gives CDR1 MNHNY, CDR2 SVGAGI (reference sequence). V shed 6 bases, J shed 5 bases, and the junction held 9 bases outside the gene matches. The CDR3 reads CASSHTSGGAETQYF. The CDR3 region has the DNA TGTGCCAGCAGCCATACCAGCGGGGGGGCGGAGACCCAGTACTTC.

The V call is TRBV10-1, the J call TRBJ2-7; D ambiguous. Looked up from germline, CDR1 is WNHNN and CDR2 is SYGVQD (reference sequence). The germline V and J ends were trimmed by 3 bases and 2 bases, with 8 bases remaining between them. This CDR3 is 13 amino acids long. The CDR3 loop is CASSENLTYEQYF. The CDR3 DNA reads as TGCGCCAGCAGTGAAAATCTAACCTACGAGCAGTACTTC.

The chain recombines TRBV10-3 with TRBJ2-6; 8 bases are shared with TRBD1. The germline V gene has CDR1 ENHRY and CDR2 SYGVKD. This CDR3 is 17 amino acids long. V was clipped by 0 bases and J by 1 base; unmatched bases: 2. CDR3 coding DNA: TGTGCCATCAGTGAGTCAACAGGGGGGTCTGGGGCCAACGTCCTGACTTTC. Protein product: CAISESTGGSGANVLTF.